Included here is one TCR beta chain sequence, with context. Its antigen is unknown. The data are from a study of T cells in Graves' hyperthyroidism and ophthalmopathy. Criteria for exclusion of patients were uncontrolled infection, other autoimmune disease, pregnancy or lactation. Each 10 ml fresh peripheral blood draw supplied the PBMCs. The investigators amplified TCR beta CDR3 regions from RNA transcripts. The HTBI primer set was used in a first-round RT-PCR of the TCR CDR3. From the multiplex PCR reads, TCRdb called clonotypes with MiXCR, one entry per CDR3 protein. The sample contains hundreds of thousands of distinct CDR3 sequences, about 14% of which appear only once. Study findings and constraints: Ophthalmopathy, as predicted by the model, came a median 6.5 months after the prediction. Researchers report that a 13 V-J model separated ophthalmopathy from stable hyperthyroidism.

The source material was blood. This receptor was taken from a woman aged 45-60 years with Graves' ophthalmopathy.

DNA for the CDR3: TGTGCCAGCAGCCGAGGACAGGGGGTAATTGGCACTGAAGCTTTCTTT. It codes for CASSRGQGVIGTEAFF. The V and J genes are TRBV6-1 and TRBJ1-1, with 10 positions matching TRBD1. V shed 6 bases, J shed 4 bases, and the junction held 11 bases outside the gene matches. This CDR3 has 16 amino acids. Germline CDR1 MNHNS, CDR2 SASEGT.